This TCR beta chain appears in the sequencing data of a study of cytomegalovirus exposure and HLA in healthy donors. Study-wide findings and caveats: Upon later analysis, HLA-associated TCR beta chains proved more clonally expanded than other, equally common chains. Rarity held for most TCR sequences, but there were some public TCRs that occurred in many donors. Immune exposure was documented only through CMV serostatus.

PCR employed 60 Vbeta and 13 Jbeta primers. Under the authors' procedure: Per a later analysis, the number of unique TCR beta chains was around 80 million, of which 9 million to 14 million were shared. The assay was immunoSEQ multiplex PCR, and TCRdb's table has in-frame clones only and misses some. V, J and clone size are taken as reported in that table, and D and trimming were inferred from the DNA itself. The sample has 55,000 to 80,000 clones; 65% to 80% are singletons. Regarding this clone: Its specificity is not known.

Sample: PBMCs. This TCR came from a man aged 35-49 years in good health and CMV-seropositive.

The CDR3 is CASSEALETAGGYTF. The CDR3 region has the DNA TGTGCCAGCAGTGAAGCTCTCGAGACAGCGGGTGGCTACACCTTC. J is TRBJ1-2 and V is TRBV6-1; maybe TRBD1 (5 bases). The CDR3 totals 15 residues. Germline V gene sequence: CDR1 MNHNS, CDR2 SASEGT. V lost 0 bases to trimming and J lost 7 bases, with 15 bases between them.